Below are 10 T cell receptor beta chains sequenced from a single sample in a study of early T cells in non-severe SARS-CoV-2 infection. TCRdb fed the 5' RACE reads into MiXCR, producing one record per CDR3 protein. In the table there are about 71,000 distinct CDR3 sequences, 9.5% to 15% of which are singletons. The sequencing here drew on whole blood, taken at baseline. Every receptor here comes from an adult who was a healthcare worker with PCR-confirmed SARS-CoV-2 infection or an uninfected control (not recorded which).

This clonotype occurred many times. This rearrangement joins TRBV5-1 to TRBJ1-2; possible D gene TRBD1, 5 bases. CDR3 length: 15 residues. The germline V and J ends were trimmed by 0 bases and 5 bases, with 14 bases remaining between them. The germline gives CDR1 SGHRS, CDR2 YFSETQ. The CDR3 coding sequence is TGCGCCAGCAGCTTGGAGGCAGGGCTGCGTTATGGCTACACCTTC. As protein: CASSLEAGLRYGYTF.

The sample holds many counts of this clonotype. The rearrangement uses TRBV6-5 and TRBJ1-5; TRBD1 might be the D (6 bases). CDR1 is MNHEY, CDR2 SVGAGI, per germline. V was trimmed by 6 bases and J by 0 bases, leaving 21 bases between them. The CDR3 length is 18 residues. The CDR3 spells CASSSAPTGGLSNQPQHF. In nucleotides, the CDR3 is TGTGCCAGCAGCTCCGCTCCGACAGGTGGACTTAGCAATCAGCCCCAGCATTTT.

This clonotype showed up just a few times. The chain is built from TRBV5-5 and TRBJ2-1; no definite D call. This CDR3 region has 12 residues. Germline lookup yields CDR1 SGHKS and CDR2 YYEKEE (reference sequence). Trimming took off 4 bases at V and 8 bases at J, with 10 bases between the two ends. CDR3 loop: CASSRRTYEQFF. As DNA, the CDR3 is TGTGCCAGCAGCCGACGGACGTATGAGCAGTTCTTC.

This clonotype has at least ten counts. V gene TRBV5-5 combines with J gene TRBJ2-7; D call uncertain. CDR1 and CDR2 (germline): SGHKS, YYEKEE (reference sequence). V lost 2 bases and J lost 0, with 0 bases in between. The CDR3 is 11 amino acids. In DNA, the CDR3 is TGTGCCAGCAGCTTCTCCTACGAGCAGTACTTC. Its protein is CASSFSYEQYF.

This chain connects TRBV20-1 to TRBJ2-1; possible D gene TRBD2, 6 bases. Germline V gene sequence: CDR1 DFQATT, CDR2 SNEGSKA (reference sequence). There are 14 residues in the CDR3. The V gene lost 2 bases and the J gene lost 9 bases, with 17 bases spanning the gap. The CDR3 DNA reads as TGCAGTGCTAGACCGGGACTTCTCCCGGGTGAGCAGTTCTTC. Its translation is CSARPGLLPGEQFF.

This clonotype was observed many times. The chain carries TRBV5-6 and TRBJ2-2, with 7 bases identical to TRBD1. V lost 3 bases and J lost 1; bases outside the gene matches: 6. The CDR3 runs to 16 residues. Germline V gene data show CDR1 as SGHDT and CDR2 as YYEEEE. DNA for the CDR3: TGTGCCAGCAGCTCAACAGGGGAAAGGAACACCGGGGAGCTGTTTTTT. This gives the protein CASSSTGERNTGELFF. The full variable domain, rest sourced from reference TRBV5-6 and TRBJ2-2, is DAGVTQSPTHLIKTRGQQVTLRCSPKSGHDTVSWYQQALGQGPQFIFQYYEEEERQRGNFPDRFSGHQFPNYSSELNVNALLLGDSALYLCASSSTGERNTGELFFGEGSRLTVL.

This clonotype has just a few counts. This sequence joins TRBV12-3 or TRBV12-4 and TRBJ1-2; unclear D gene. CDR3 length equals 15 residues. The germline V and J ends were trimmed by 6 bases and 4 bases, with 18 bases remaining between them. The CDR3 coding sequence is TGTGCCAGCAGAGCCGCGGAGGCCCCCAGCTATGGCTACACCTTC. Translation gives CASRAAEAPSYGYTF.

The chain carries TRBV10-1 and TRBJ1-1; TRBD1 is a possible D gene (5 bases). Trimming took off 3 bases at V and 5 bases at J, with 16 bases between the two ends. The CDR3 is 15 residues long. Germline V gene lookup returns CDR1 WNHNN and CDR2 SYGVQD (reference sequence). CDR3 sequence: CASSDLGVGKTEAFF. CDR3 nucleotides: TGCGCCAGCAGTGACCTAGGGGTTGGGAAGACTGAAGCTTTCTTT.

This clonotype appeared a few times. The chain couples TRBV7-8 to TRBJ2-5, with D possibly being TRBD1 (7 bases). This CDR3 is built from 14 residues. Trimming stripped 3 bases from V and 2 bases from J, with 10 bases between. From germline, CDR1 is SGHVS and CDR2 FQNEAQ. The CDR3 spells CASSLRDRQETQYF. DNA for the CDR3: TGTGCCAGCAGCTTGCGGGACAGACAAGAGACCCAGTACTTC. The variable domain in full, completed from reference TRBV7-8 and TRBJ2-5, reads GAGVSQSPRYKVAKRGQDVALRCDPISGHVSLFWYQQALGQGPEFLTYFQNEAQLDKSGLPSDRFFAERPEGSVSTLKIQRTQQEDSAVYLCASSLRDRQETQYFGPGTRLLVL.

The rearrangement links TRBV4-2 to TRBJ2-3; 9 bases are a match to TRBD2. Germline loops: CDR1 LGHNA, CDR2 YNFKEQ. V lost 0 bases and J lost 2; bases outside the gene matches: 9. This CDR3 contains 18 residues. The CDR3 loop reads CASSQEVALAGYTDTQYF. CDR3 DNA sequence: TGTGCCAGCAGCCAAGAAGTTGCCCTAGCGGGGTACACAGATACGCAGTATTTT.